This T cell receptor (beta chain) emerged from a study of CD8 T cells in Susac syndrome (dated by TCRdb to the late 2010s). For the wider study: The study used repertoire sequencing to test whether antigen drove CD8+ T cell activation and differentiation in Susac syndrome. CD8+ T cell repertoire clonality was compared between about a dozen healthy donors, roughly 14 Susac syndrome patients and approximately 15 multiple sclerosis patients.

In the case of this clonotype: It lacks a known antigen. Per-nucleotide qualities are absent, and no much larger clonotype sits a single base away.

On the study overall, not on this receptor specifically: The study acknowledged that relatively few individuals were included in the TCR sequencing and HLA analysis.

Peripheral blood CD8+ and CD4+ T cells from healthy donors, Susac syndrome patients and multiple sclerosis patients were profiled by high-throughput TCR beta sequencing. Treatment-naive patients with stable or active relapsing-remitting disease fulfilling revised McDonald criteria were used as multiple sclerosis controls. CD8+ TEMRA cells were enriched by FACS, while bulk CD8+ and CD4+ T cells were purified by magnetic negative isolation. Blood was collected in EDTA tubes and processed within 24 hours, with PBMCs isolated through density gradient centrifugation. PBMCs intended for TCR sequencing were cryopreserved in liquid nitrogen and were subsequently thawed in a 37 degrees C water bath. The sorted or isolated CD4+, CD8+ and CD8+ TEMRA cells reached a purity of at least 90%. CDR1 and CDR2, looked up from the germline V gene, are SGHTA and FQGTGA. Trimming takes 5 bases off V and 3 bases off J; junction bases not matched to a gene: 5. From its cysteine to its phenylalanine, the CDR3 spans 15 amino acids. The entry retains the CDR3 DNA only, 45 bases that are in frame from base 1.

RNA was extracted with the RNeasy kit and roughly 0.45 to 1 ug was reverse transcribed using random hexamers. The immunoSEQ multiplex PCR assay, covering 54 Vbeta and 13 Jbeta segments, was used to amplify TCR beta CDR3 regions. Bias from PCR amplification was corrected by using a synthetic template baseline for primer optimization and for computational correction. Per the source publication's procedure: Reads were annotated to V, D and J genes per IMGT and analyzed with immunoSEQ Analyzer, keeping only productive sequences. Clonality was computed as one minus Shannon entropy normalized by log2 of the number of productive unique sequences. For each patient and control, public and private clones were evaluated among the 100 most prevalent clones. Susac-specific clones were defined as absent from healthy and MS cohorts, around 980 published viral clones and other ImmuneACCESS disease sequences. Using fastp at Q25 and MiXCR, TCRdb reprocessed the public reads and kept productive beta chains. A single entry per CDR3 protein holds the most common genes and DNA from its merged rows. V and J calls and clone size were set by TCRdb, not the authors. The sample table shows some 300,000 distinct CDR3 sequences, and approximately 89% are seen once. The ten largest clones take up around 0.2% of the sample.

The TCR was taken from a human donor with multiple sclerosis. Input material: CD8+ T cells from PBMCs. The chain employs TRBV7-3 and TRBJ2-3; TRBD2 aligns with 10 central bases. The CDR3 corresponds to CASSAGTSVTDTQYF. The DNA reads as follows: TGTGCCAGCAGCGCCGGGACTAGCGTGACAGATACGCAGTATTTT.